This T cell receptor beta chain was captured by sequencing in a study of Graves' ophthalmopathy and Graves' hyperthyroidism. There are many counts of this clonotype. Patients newly diagnosed with hyperthyroidism, under 2 months' duration, were aged 18 to 65, the study reports. The authors used Ficoll-Paque density gradient centrifugation to separate PBMCs. The input was roughly 10 ml of fresh peripheral blood. From RNA, the CDR3 regions of TCR beta chains were amplified and sequenced. The authors performed first-round RT-PCR with HTBI primers and then a second-round multiplex PCR. TCRdb processed the multiplex PCR reads anew with MiXCR; each CDR3 protein has one entry. The table records about 380,000 distinct CDR3 sequences, approximately 15% of them present only once. V lost 0 bases, J lost 7 bases, and 15 bases lay in between. The CDR3 extends over 15 amino acids.

This chain connects TRBV12-3 or TRBV12-4 to TRBJ1-1; TRBD1 is a possible D gene (5 bases). Source material: peripheral blood. This clonotype originated in a woman younger than 30 with stable Graves' hyperthyroidism. This CDR3 is CASSLAQGRAGEAFF. CDR3 sequence (DNA): TGTGCCAGCAGTTTAGCTCAGGGAAGGGCTGGTGAAGCTTTCTTT.